These 28 T cell receptor beta chains share one sample of origin, sequenced in a study of TIL therapy for anti-PD-1-resistant metastatic lung cancer. The immunoSEQ assay was v3. Profiling relied on immunoSEQ multiplex PCR, and the TCRdb table lists in-frame clones only, not all of them. The sample has about 50,000 clones; less than 75% are singletons. As for time point: pre-treatment sample, taken before nivolumab and TIL therapy. Tumor tissue came from excised metastases, mostly pleural nodules or supraclavicular lymph nodes. The sequences come from tumor tissue, collected at baseline. The receptor source for this set is a person aged 25-85 years with non-small cell lung cancer.

This sequence joins TRBV7-2 and TRBJ1-4; no firm D call. With 6 bases removed from V and 0 bases from J, the gap between germline ends came to 11 bases. CDR3 length: 15 residues. CDR1 and CDR2 from the germline V gene are SGHTA and FQGNSA. CDR3 sequence reads: CASSQGTATNEKLFF. The CDR3 region has the DNA TGTGCCAGCAGTCAAGGCACAGCAACTAATGAAAAACTGTTTTTT.

The rearrangement joins TRBV10-3 to TRBJ2-3, with D possibly being TRBD1 (5 bases). The CDR3 runs 14 residues. Germline CDR1 reads ENHRY; CDR2 reads SYGVKD. The V end lost 3 bases, the J end lost 1 base, and 8 bases lay between the germline ends. For the CDR3, the DNA is TGTGCCATCAGTGACAGGGATCGCACAGATACGCAGTATTTT. This translates into CAISDRDRTDTQYF.

This chain links TRBV27 with TRBJ1-2; possible D gene TRBD1, 6 bases. The CDR3 sequence is 15 residues long. Germline V lookup: CDR1 MNHEY, CDR2 SMNVEV (reference sequence). Trimming cost V 6 bases and J 4 bases, with 18 bases left between them. The CDR3 DNA reads TGTGCCAGCAGACAAGTCGGGGGGCAAGTCTATGGCTACACCTTC. It translates to CASRQVGGQVYGYTF.

V and J are TRBV7-2 and TRBJ2-7, with TRBD2 identical over 14 bases. Germline V gene sequence: CDR1 SGHTA, CDR2 FQGNSA. Unmatched junction bases numbered 5, after V lost 1 base and J lost 3 bases. CDR3 size: 17 residues. The chain's CDR3 is CASSLGLAGGIGYEQYF. The CDR3 DNA sequence: TGTGCCAGCAGCTTAGGACTAGCGGGAGGGATTGGCTACGAGCAGTACTTC.

The chain carries TRBV10-1 and TRBJ2-4, with TRBD2 identical over 16 bases. CDR3 length: 19 amino acids. V lost 5 bases, J lost 5 bases, and 12 bases stayed unmatched. Per germline, CDR1 WNHNN and CDR2 SYGVQD (reference sequence). As DNA, the CDR3 is TGCGCCAGCAGTCCACAGCGGGGACTAGCGGGGGGGTCGCAAAACATTCAGTACTTC. Its protein product is CASSPQRGLAGGSQNIQYF.

The chain joins TRBV27 to TRBJ1-2, with 7 bases that match TRBD1. CDR3 length equals 16 residues. J was trimmed by 8 bases and V by 6 bases; bases with no gene match: 18. In germline, CDR1 is MNHEY, CDR2 SMNVEV (reference sequence). In DNA, the CDR3 is TGTGCCAGCAGACCCCCTACAGGGGCCCGGAGGAGAGGCTACACCTTC. Protein sequence: CASRPPTGARRRGYTF.

This clone was counted between two and nine times. J is TRBJ1-1 and V is TRBV6-5; TRBD1 agrees at 7 bases. Germline V gene lookup returns CDR1 MNHEY and CDR2 SVGAGI. CDR3 length equals 14 residues. V dropped 8 bases and J dropped 5; count of bases not matched to a gene: 11. In DNA form, the CDR3 reads TGTGCCAGCTCCCTTACCCAGGGGGGAACTGAAGCTTTCTTT. It translates to CASSLTQGGTEAFF.

The V gene is TRBV7-9, the J gene TRBJ2-7; tentative D call: TRBD2 (6 bases). The CDR3 is 14 residues long. CDR1 SEHNR and CDR2 FQNEAQ come from the germline V gene (reference sequence). Trimming removed 5 bases from V and 7 bases from J, with 18 bases in between. In DNA form, the CDR3 reads TGTGCCAGCAGCCCCTTGGGGGGAGCTGGTGAGCAGTACTTC. Translated, it gives CASSPLGGAGEQYF.

The chain couples TRBV5-4 to TRBJ2-7; possible D gene TRBD1, 6 bases. CDR3 length: 16 residues. Per the germline V gene, CDR1 is SGHNT and CDR2 is YYREEE (reference sequence). Trimming took off 4 bases at V and 2 bases at J, with 19 bases between the two ends. The CDR3 bases are TGTGCCAGCAGCGGGGGTTCCGGGACACAGACCTACGAGCAGTACTTC. Translating gives CASSGGSGTQTYEQYF.

The chain has TRBV7-2 and TRBJ1-2; unclear D gene. Trimming left V 5 bases short and J 4 bases short, with 14 bases between. This CDR3 has 14 residues. Germline V gene data show CDR1 as SGHTA and CDR2 as FQGNSA. The CDR3 DNA follows: TGTGCCAGCAGCCCCCAGAGCATGCCCTATGGCTACACCTTC. Translated, it gives CASSPQSMPYGYTF.

The CDR3 here is CASSLDRVSTDTQYF. The DNA of the CDR3 is TGTGCCAGCAGCTTGGACAGGGTGAGCACAGATACGCAGTATTTT. The chain combines TRBV5-6 with TRBJ2-3, with TRBD1 as a possible D gene (6 bases). This CDR3 region has 15 residues. Per the germline V gene, CDR1 is SGHDT and CDR2 is YYEEEE. V lost 0 bases and J lost 0, with 8 bases in between. The whole variable domain, filled in from reference TRBV5-6 and TRBJ2-3, reads DAGVTQSPTHLIKTRGQQVTLRCSPKSGHDTVSWYQQALGQGPQFIFQYYEEEERQRGNFPDRFSGHQFPNYSSELNVNALLLGDSALYLCASSLDRVSTDTQYFGPGTRLTVL.

The genes are TRBV6-6 and TRBJ2-5; 7 bases match TRBD1. CDR3 size: 14 residues. Germline CDR1 reads MNHNY; CDR2 reads SVGAGI (reference sequence). V gave up 4 bases and J gave up 7 bases; unmatched junction bases: 9. CDR3 region: CASSSTGSGGTQYF. CDR3 bases: TGTGCCAGCAGTTCGACAGGTTCAGGGGGGACCCAGTACTTC.

V and J are TRBV29-1 and TRBJ2-3; no clear D gene. Per germline, CDR1 SQVTM and CDR2 ANQGSEA. This CDR3 has 14 residues. V lost 8 bases and J lost 1, with 16 bases in between. The CDR3 bases are TGCAGCTCGGACCTCCGACAAGGCACAGATACGCAGTATTTT. Translation: CSSDLRQGTDTQYF.

The chain links TRBV2 to TRBJ2-3, with no clear D. V lost 0 bases to trimming and J lost 14 bases, with 18 bases between them. The V gene's germline CDR1 is SNHLY and CDR2 FYNNEI. The length of the CDR3 is 14 residues. CDR3 sequence: CASSEANSPPYLYF. As DNA, the CDR3 is TGTGCCAGCAGTGAAGCTAACAGCCCGCCGTATTTGTATTTT.

CDR3 loop: CASSQIGASGANVLTF. The CDR3 DNA reads TGTGCCAGCAGCCAGATAGGGGCCTCTGGGGCCAACGTCCTGACTTTC. The chain employs TRBV4-2 and TRBJ2-6, with D perhaps TRBD1 (5 bases). Trimming pared 3 bases from V and 0 bases from J, leaving 9 bases between. The CDR3 loop spans 16 amino acids. Germline-derived CDR1 and CDR2 are LGHNA and YNFKEQ.

CDR3 region: CASSTPQQYF. The DNA of the CDR3 is TGTGCCAGCTCAACTCCCCAGCAGTACTTC. The V and J genes are TRBV18 and TRBJ2-7; D ambiguous. The CDR3 spans 10 residues. The germline CDR1 and CDR2 sequences are KGHSH and LQKENI. V lost 5 bases to trimming and J lost 8 bases, with 7 bases between them.

CDR3 sequence: CASSEFPRETYNEQFF. The CDR3 nucleotides are TGCGCCAGCAGTGAGTTTCCCAGGGAAACCTACAATGAGCAGTTCTTC. This rearrangement joins TRBV10-1 to TRBJ2-1; D might be TRBD1 (5 bases). Per the germline V gene, CDR1 is WNHNN and CDR2 is SYGVQD (reference sequence). The CDR3 loop spans 16 amino acids. Trimming took 1 base from V and 2 from J, leaving 12 bases between them.

The gene calls are TRBV2 and TRBJ1-2, with TRBD1 as a possible D gene (5 bases). Germline V gene sequence: CDR1 SNHLY, CDR2 FYNNEI. This CDR3 contains 12 residues. Trimming left V 6 bases short and J 4 bases short, with 9 bases between. CDR3 coding DNA: TGTGCCAGCAGCAAGACAGCCTATGGCTACACCTTC. Amino acid sequence: CASSKTAYGYTF.

V and J are TRBV6-5 and TRBJ1-2; D is undetermined. CDR1 is MNHEY and CDR2 is SVGAGI in the germline V gene. Trimming took 0 bases from V and 3 from J, leaving 5 bases between them. This CDR3 comprises 13 residues. CDR3 sequence: CASSYSADYGYTF. The CDR3 bases are TGTGCCAGCAGTTACTCGGCAGACTATGGCTACACCTTC.

The chain joins TRBV7-2 to TRBJ1-4; D call uncertain. The CDR3 is 16 residues long. Germline CDR1 reads SGHTA; CDR2 reads FQGNSA. The V gene lost 5 bases and the J gene lost 7 bases, with 20 bases spanning the gap. The CDR3 here is CASSTRPAASIEKLFF. The CDR3 nucleotides read TGTGCCAGCAGCACCCGACCGGCAGCGTCTATTGAAAAACTGTTTTTT.

This clone came up a few times. This chain joins TRBV23-1 and TRBJ2-7, with D uncertain. TRBV23-1 is an ORF, and what it does is uncertain. The CDR3 contains 12 residues. The V end lost 8 bases, the J end lost 0 bases, and 8 bases lay between the germline ends. As DNA, the CDR3 is TGCGCCAGCCTGGGTAGCTCCTACGAGCAGTACTTC. As protein: CASLGSSYEQYF.

The CDR3 coding sequence is TGTGCCAGTAGTATAGGGTACAATGAGCAGTTCTTC. This encodes CASSIGYNEQFF. V usage is TRBV19 and J usage is TRBJ2-1, with no clear D. V lost 1 base to trimming and J lost 4 bases, with 2 bases between them. The germline V gene encodes CDR1 LNHDA and CDR2 SQIVND (reference sequence). The CDR3 covers 12 residues.

This clone was detected a few times. V is TRBV5-6 and J is TRBJ1-6, with D unclear. The germline V gene encodes CDR1 SGHDT and CDR2 YYEEEE. CDR3 length equals 14 residues. V was shortened by 3 bases and J by 4 bases, with 8 bases between the two germline ends. For the CDR3, the DNA is TGTGCCAGCAGCTCAGAGGGTTATAATTCACCCCTCCACTTT. This translates into CASSSEGYNSPLHF.

The chain carries TRBV5-4 and TRBJ1-4; D perhaps matches TRBD1 (5 bases). V was shortened by 2 bases and J by 5 bases, with 7 bases between the two germline ends. The CDR3 length is 13 residues. Germline V lookup: CDR1 SGHNT, CDR2 YYREEE (reference sequence). In DNA form, the CDR3 reads TGTGCCAGCAGCTTAACAGGAAATGAAAAACTGTTTTTT. Amino acid sequence: CASSLTGNEKLFF.

Of note for this clone: The same CDR3 arises from other DNA sequences in this sample as well. This chain uses TRBV2 with TRBJ2-7; tentatively, D is TRBD2 (5 bases). Trimming pared 3 bases from V and 0 bases from J, leaving 12 bases between. In germline, CDR1 is SNHLY, CDR2 FYNNEI. The length of the CDR3 is 15 residues. The CDR3 is CASSESSGSSYEQYF. CDR3 DNA: TGTGCCAGCAGTGAGTCGAGCGGTAGCTCCTACGAGCAGTACTTC.

This clone has only a few counts. The chain couples TRBV5-1 to TRBJ2-6; 9 bases match TRBD1. CDR3 size: 16 residues. V gave up 8 bases and J gave up 0 bases; unmatched junction bases: 6. Germline assignment: CDR1 SGHRS and CDR2 YFSETQ. Written as DNA, the CDR3 is TGCGCCAGTGACCGGGACAGGGCCTCTGGGGCCAACGTCCTGACTTTC. Translating gives CASDRDRASGANVLTF. Based on the CDR3 plus reference TRBV5-1 and TRBJ2-6, the full variable domain is KAGVTQTPRYLIKTRGQQVTLSCSPISGHRSVSWYQQTPGQGLQFLFEYFSETQRNKGNFPGRFSGRQFSNSRSEMNVSTLELGDSALYLCASDRDRASGANVLTFGAGSRLTVL.

The rearrangement uses TRBV7-9 and TRBJ2-1; either TRBD1 or TRBD2 may fit D (5 bases each). This CDR3 is 12 amino acids long. The germline V gene has CDR1 SEHNR and CDR2 FQNEAQ (reference sequence). Trimming pared 7 bases from V and 9 bases from J, leaving 13 bases between. The CDR3 here is CASTPSRGEQFF. The CDR3, as DNA: TGTGCCAGCACACCCTCGAGGGGTGAGCAGTTCTTC.

The rearrangement links TRBV6-1 to TRBJ1-5; D possibly corresponds to TRBD1 (5 bases). V was cut by 3 bases and J by 6 bases, with 15 bases left in between. The CDR3 has 15 amino acids. Germline lookup yields CDR1 MNHNS and CDR2 SASEGT. The chain's CDR3 is CASSDKAGHSQPQHF. CDR3 coding DNA: TGTGCCAGCAGTGATAAGGCAGGGCACAGTCAGCCCCAGCATTTT.